This T cell receptor beta chain stems from a study of OX40 agonist ivuxolimab in advanced cancers. Some background on the complete study: Ivuxolimab was a fully human IgG2 agonistic monoclonal antibody targeting the costimulatory receptor OX40 (CD134). Intravenous ivuxolimab was administered to patients every 2 weeks at six dose levels: 0.01, 0.1, 0.3, 1.5, 3 and 10 mg/kg. Three dose-escalation patients achieved partial responses, one with hepatocellular carcinoma and two with cutaneous melanoma. Peripheral TCRbeta sequencing was intended to test whether TCR sequence diversity was altered and clonal T-cell expansion was caused by ivuxolimab. In the dose-escalation cohort, around four fifths of patients were male, and the mean age was approximately 60 years, with a range of 23 to 79. The paper covers the monotherapy dose-escalation part of the phase I ivuxolimab trial, which included N of about 50 patients. Patients were allowed to have had prior anti-PD-1, anti-PD-L1 or anti-CTLA-4 therapy, and around 41% of the dose-escalation patients had previously received checkpoint inhibitors. Among the 52 dose-escalation patients, around 19 had hepatocellular carcinoma, 15 or so melanoma, 9 renal cell carcinoma and 9 head and neck cancer. What the research found in general, with its limitations: In the 0.1-3.0 mg/kg groups, partial responders were among the patients with the lowest normalized peripheral clonal expansion, particularly in CD8+ T cells. On average, CD8+ T cells showed more expanded clones than CD4+ T cells after ivuxolimab. Low levels of normalized T-cell clonal expansion were also seen in some patients who did not respond. Which antigens the clonally expanded peripheral T cells were specific for was not determined. Clonal expansion of both CD4+ and CD8+ blood T cells was observed from baseline to week 6 at doses 0.1 to 3.0 mg/kg.

The germline V gene sets CDR1 to KGHSH and CDR2 to LQKENI. Trimming removed 2 bases from V and 0 bases from J, leaving 8 bases between the germline ends. From the cysteine up to the phenylalanine, the CDR3 has a length of 14 residues. Only the CDR3 region is kept as DNA, spanning 42 bases read in frame from base 1. Genomic DNA was extracted from sorted cells for sequencing of the TCRbeta CDR3 region. The immunoSEQ Assay was used to sequence the TCRbeta CDR3 regions. The source is immuneACCESS, and TCRdb retained only in-frame sequences with V and J called. Part of the clones is not carried over; for the studies checked, unresolved V genes explain less than half of this, and the remainder is unexplained. In this sample the table shows over 95,000 clones, more than 85% of which occur a single time. The ten largest clones represent around 0.33% of the sample. Patients with autoimmune disease history or receiving systemic immunosuppression were excluded from the trial. In every dose cohort, peripheral blood was drawn for TCR sequencing at baseline, cycle 4 day 1, and cycle 7 day 1. The samples were drawn from a first-in-human, open-label, multicenter phase I dose-escalation trial of ivuxolimab. The trial enrolled adults with locally advanced or metastatic head and neck squamous cell, hepatocellular, melanoma or renal cell carcinoma. CD4+ and CD8+ T cells were sorted separately from peripheral blood before TCR sequencing.

Worth noting for this clone: Its recognized antigen is unknown. Base quality data are lacking; no much larger clone is found one base away.

The chain is encoded by TRBV18 joined to TRBJ2-7, with the D gene too uncertain to name. Source: CD4+ or CD8+ T cells sorted from blood, taken in a trial of the OX40 agonist ivuxolimab. The TCR sequence derives from an adult with an advanced solid tumor such as melanoma, head and neck, liver or kidney cancer. The CDR3 has the sequence CASSPFRSSYEQYF. The DNA sequence is as follows: TGTGCCAGCTCACCATTCCGCTCCTCCTACGAGCAGTACTTC. The reference TRBV18 and TRBJ2-7 proteins fill in what lies around the CDR3, so the full variable domain reads NAGVMQNPRHLVRRRGQEARLRCSPMKGHSHVYWYRQLPEEGLKFMVYLQKENIIDESGMPKERFSAEFPKEGPSILRIQQVVRGDSAAYFCASSPFRSSYEQYFGPGTRLTVT.